A selection of T cell receptor beta chains follows, all from one sample in a study of blood T cell repertoires in COVID-19. Profiled with immunoSEQ multiplex PCR; TCRdb holds only in-frame clones, not every one. The sample has under 200,000 clones; approximately 84% are singletons. The sample was peripheral blood. The source of these receptors is a man aged 35 to 55 with acute or convalescent COVID-19. The CDR3 runs from the conserved cysteine through the conserved F or W. The D gene is left open where the match is weak. Only some rows state a clone size, as once, few, many or a class for expanded clones.

d_call	v_call	clone_size	j_call	cdr3_nt	cdr3_aa
-	TRBV4-3	-	TRBJ2-3	TGCGCCAGCAGCCGAGCGAGGTCCAACACAGATACGCAGTATTTT	CASSRARSNTDTQYF
-	TRBV6-5	-	TRBJ2-3	TGTGCCAGCAGCGGTCGCGGGGTAACAGATACGCAGTATTTT	CASSGRGVTDTQYF
TRBD1	TRBV9	few	TRBJ1-4	TGTGCCAGCAGCGCCCCCTCCCGGGACAGGGAAGGGCTGTTTTTT	CASSAPSRDREGLFF
-	TRBV6-5	-	TRBJ2-1	TGTGCCAGCAGTTACGCGGACTCGACATACAATGAGCAGTTCTTC	CASSYADSTYNEQFF
-	TRBV5-4	-	TRBJ2-7	TGTGCCAGCAGCTTACGGGACACCTCCTACGAGCAGTACTTC	CASSLRDTSYEQYF
-	TRBV5-1	-	TRBJ2-1	TGCGCCAGCAGCTTGGTACCGACTAATGAGCAGTTCTTC	CASSLVPTNEQFF
-	TRBV21-1	-	TRBJ2-5	TGTGCCAGCAGCTTCGACTCGGGGGGCTTGGAGACCCAGTACTTC	CASSFDSGGLETQYF
-	TRBV11-2	-	TRBJ1-2	TGTGCCAGCAGCTTTCGGACAGCCCTCTATGGCTACACCTTC	CASSFRTALYGYTF
TRBD2	TRBV4-2	-	TRBJ2-2	TGTGCCAGCAGCCTACTCCGTGAGCTAGCGGGGTCCGGGGAGCTGTTTTTT	CASSLLRELAGSGELFF
-	TRBV6-5	-	TRBJ1-6	TGTGCCAGCAGTCGCGACAGATTGGGGTCACCCCTCCACTTT	CASSRDRLGSPLHF
-	TRBV19	-	TRBJ1-3	TGTGCCAGTAGATCGTGGAGTGGAAACACCATATATTTT	CASRSWSGNTIYF
-	TRBV4-2	-	TRBJ1-3	TGTGCCAGCAGCCAAGATGGGAGCTTGGAAAACACCATATATTTT	CASSQDGSLENTIYF
TRBD1	TRBV28	-	TRBJ1-2	TGTGCCAGCAGTCCGACAGGGTCCCCTCATAACTATGGCTACACCTTC	CASSPTGSPHNYGYTF
-	TRBV12-3/TRBV12-4	-	TRBJ2-3	TGTGCCAGCAGTTCTCAGACAGATACGCAGTATTTT	CASSSQTDTQYF
TRBD2	TRBV27	-	TRBJ2-3	TGTGCCAGCAGTCCACCTCCCTTGCGGGGGGGCACAGATACGCAGTATTTT	CASSPPPLRGGTDTQYF
-	TRBV4-1	few	TRBJ1-2	TGCGCCAGCAGCCGAACAGGGACAACTAACTATGGCTACACCTTC	CASSRTGTTNYGYTF
TRBD1	TRBV6-6	once	TRBJ2-2	TGTGCCAGCAGTCGCGGACAGGGGAGGGCCACCGGGGAGCTGTTTTTT	CASSRGQGRATGELFF
-	TRBV6-2/TRBV6-3	once	TRBJ1-1	TGTGCCAGCAGTTACGACATTCCTCCCGAAGCTTTCTTT	CASSYDIPPEAFF
-	TRBV7-2	-	TRBJ1-2	TGTGCCAGCAGCGACACATTGGGCTATGGCTACACCTTC	CASSDTLGYGYTF
-	TRBV20-1	-	TRBJ1-1	TGCAGCGTCCCACTAGAGACTGAAGCTTTCTTT	CSVPLETEAFF
-	TRBV19	-	TRBJ1-1	TGTGCCAGTAAGCACTGGGGGGAAGGGCGAGCCTTCTTT	CASKHWGEGRAFF
TRBD1	TRBV2	-	TRBJ1-4	TGTGCCAGCAAGAGGACAGGGGGTAATGAAAAACTGTTTTTT	CASKRTGGNEKLFF
TRBD1	TRBV30	-	TRBJ1-6	TGTGCCTGGAGAGTCCCGGGACAGGGGGACAATTCACCCCTCCACTTT	CAWRVPGQGDNSPLHF
TRBD1	TRBV7-3	once	TRBJ1-2	TGTGCCAGCAGCTTGTCCGGGACAGGGGATGGCTACACCTTC	CASSLSGTGDGYTF